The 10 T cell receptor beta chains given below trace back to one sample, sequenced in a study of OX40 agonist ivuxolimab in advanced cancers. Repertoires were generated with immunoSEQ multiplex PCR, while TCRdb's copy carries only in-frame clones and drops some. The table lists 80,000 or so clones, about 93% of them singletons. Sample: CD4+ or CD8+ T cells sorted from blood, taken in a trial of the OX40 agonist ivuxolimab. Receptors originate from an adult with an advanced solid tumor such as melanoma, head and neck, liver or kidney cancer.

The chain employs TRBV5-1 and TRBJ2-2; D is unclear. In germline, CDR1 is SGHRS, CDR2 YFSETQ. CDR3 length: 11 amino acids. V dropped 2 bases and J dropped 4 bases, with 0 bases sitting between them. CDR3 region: CASSFTGELFF. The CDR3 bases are TGCGCCAGCAGCTTCACCGGGGAGCTGTTTTTT.

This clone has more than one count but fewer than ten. CDR3: CASSRSDTEAFF. CDR3 nucleotides: TGTGCCAGCAGTCGCTCGGACACTGAAGCTTTCTTT. The chain recombines TRBV7-9 with TRBJ1-1, with D unresolved. Looked up from germline, CDR1 is SEHNR and CDR2 is FQNEAQ (reference sequence). V was trimmed by 6 bases and J by 3 bases, leaving 8 bases between them. The CDR3 has 12 amino acids.

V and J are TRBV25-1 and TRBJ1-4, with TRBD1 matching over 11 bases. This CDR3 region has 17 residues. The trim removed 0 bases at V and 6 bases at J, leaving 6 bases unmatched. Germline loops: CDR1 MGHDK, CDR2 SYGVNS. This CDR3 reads CASSEYGGGQGDEKLFF. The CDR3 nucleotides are TGTGCCAGCAGTGAATATGGAGGGGGACAGGGGGATGAAAAACTGTTTTTT.

This chain's CDR3 is CASSPTPGTRTGELFF. The CDR3 nucleotides read TGTGCCAGCAGCCCCACCCCGGGAACGAGGACCGGGGAGCTGTTTTTT. V usage is TRBV28 and J usage is TRBJ2-2; perhaps TRBD2 as D (5 bases). Between the trimmed V and J ends, which lost 6 bases and 5 bases, there was a span of 19 bases. Per germline, CDR1 MDHEN and CDR2 SYDVKM. This CDR3 spans 16 amino acids.

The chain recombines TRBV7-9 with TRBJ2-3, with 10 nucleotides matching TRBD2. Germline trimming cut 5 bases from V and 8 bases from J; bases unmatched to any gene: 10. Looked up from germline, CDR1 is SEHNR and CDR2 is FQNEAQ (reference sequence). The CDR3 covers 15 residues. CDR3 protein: CASSETSGVVGTQYF. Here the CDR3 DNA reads TGTGCCAGCAGCGAAACTAGCGGGGTAGTCGGTACGCAGTATTTT.

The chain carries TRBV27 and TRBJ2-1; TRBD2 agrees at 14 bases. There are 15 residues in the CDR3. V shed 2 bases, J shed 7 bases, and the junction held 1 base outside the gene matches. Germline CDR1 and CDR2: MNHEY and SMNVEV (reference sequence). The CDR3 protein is CASSLGTSGSNEQFF. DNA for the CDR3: TGTGCCAGCAGTTTAGGGACTAGCGGGAGTAATGAGCAGTTCTTC.

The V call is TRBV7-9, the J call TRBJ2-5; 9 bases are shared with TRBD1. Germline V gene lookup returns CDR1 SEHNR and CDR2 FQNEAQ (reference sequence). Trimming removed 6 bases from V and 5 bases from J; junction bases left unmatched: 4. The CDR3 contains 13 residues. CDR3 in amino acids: CASRSQGAETQYF. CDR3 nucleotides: TGTGCCAGCAGGTCACAGGGGGCCGAGACCCAGTACTTC. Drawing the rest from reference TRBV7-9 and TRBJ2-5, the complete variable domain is DTGVSQNPRHKITKRGQNVTFRCDPISEHNRLYWYRQTLGQGPEFLTYFQNEAQLEKSRLLSDRFSAERPKGSFSTLEIQRTEQGDSAMYLCASRSQGAETQYFGPGTRLLVL.

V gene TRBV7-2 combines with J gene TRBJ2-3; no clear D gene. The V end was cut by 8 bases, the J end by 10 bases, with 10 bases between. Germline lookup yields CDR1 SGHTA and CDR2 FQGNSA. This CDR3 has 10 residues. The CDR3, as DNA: TGTGCCAGCGGCACAAAGGCGCAGTATTTT. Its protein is CASGTKAQYF.

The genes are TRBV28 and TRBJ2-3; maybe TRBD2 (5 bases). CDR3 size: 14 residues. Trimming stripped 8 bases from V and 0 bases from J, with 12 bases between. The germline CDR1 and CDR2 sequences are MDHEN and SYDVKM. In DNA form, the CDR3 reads TGTGCCAGCGATAGCGTTTCTAGCACAGATACGCAGTATTTT. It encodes CASDSVSSTDTQYF.

CDR3 region: CSVEDVGDRVGAETQYF. The CDR3 coding sequence is TGCAGCGTTGAAGATGTTGGTGACAGGGTTGGGGCAGAGACCCAGTACTTC. The V call is TRBV29-1, the J call TRBJ2-5; 7 nucleotides match TRBD1. The CDR3 runs to 17 residues. Unmatched junction bases numbered 14, after V lost 0 bases and J lost 4 bases. The germline V gene has CDR1 SQVTM and CDR2 ANQGSEA.